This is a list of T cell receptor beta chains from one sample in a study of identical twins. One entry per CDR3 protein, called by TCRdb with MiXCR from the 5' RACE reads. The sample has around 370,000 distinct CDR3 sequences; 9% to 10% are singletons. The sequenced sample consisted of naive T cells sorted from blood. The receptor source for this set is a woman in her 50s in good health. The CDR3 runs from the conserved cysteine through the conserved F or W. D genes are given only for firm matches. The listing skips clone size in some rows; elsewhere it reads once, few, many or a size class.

CAINGKRDEQFF,TGTGCCATAAATGGGAAACGGGATGAGCAGTTCTTC,-,TRBV24-1,TRBJ2-1,-
CASSQIGIKGYTF,TGTGCCAGCAGCCAGATCGGAATAAAGGGTTACACCTTC,-,TRBV7-9,TRBJ1-2,many
CASSLMVSAHYNEQFF,TGTGCCAGCAGTTTGATGGTGTCAGCCCATTACAATGAGCAGTTCTTC,-,TRBV12-3/TRBV12-4,TRBJ2-1,-
CASSSGTANSPLHF,TGTGCCAGCAGCTCCGGGACAGCCAATTCACCCCTCCACTTT,TRBD1,TRBV11-1,TRBJ1-6,many
CASTQDGRNNYGYTF,TGCGCCAGCACCCAGGATGGCCGCAATAACTATGGCTACACCTTC,-,TRBV5-1,TRBJ1-2,many
CASSYSGTAGKLFF,TGTGCCAGCAGTTATTCCGGGACCGCAGGGAAACTGTTTTTT,-,TRBV27,TRBJ1-4,-
CASSLTGNSYEQYF,TGTGCCAGCAGCTTGACAGGGAACTCCTACGAGCAGTACTTC,TRBD1,TRBV6-2/TRBV6-3,TRBJ2-7,many
CASSRPDYNEQFF,TGTGCCAGCTCACGACCAGACTACAATGAGCAGTTCTTC,-,TRBV18,TRBJ2-1,-
CACSLSPTGWQETQYF,TGCGCCTGCAGCTTGTCCCCGACAGGGTGGCAAGAGACCCAGTACTTC,TRBD1,TRBV5-1,TRBJ2-5,-
CSAWRGVAPYF,TGCAGTGCTTGGAGAGGGGTTGCACCGTATTTT,-,TRBV20-1,TRBJ2-3,many
CASSDLRAYEQYF,TGTGCCAGCAGCGATCTCCGGGCCTACGAGCAGTACTTC,-,TRBV5-5,TRBJ2-7,few
CASKGGSGMGTDTQYF,TGCGCCAGCAAAGGTGGTAGCGGGATGGGCACAGATACGCAGTATTTT,TRBD2,TRBV5-1,TRBJ2-3,few
CASSSSGSQETQYF,TGCGCCAGCAGCTCTAGCGGGAGCCAAGAGACCCAGTACTTC,TRBD2,TRBV5-1,TRBJ2-5,few
CSARGTRGAGTDTQYF,TGCAGTGCTAGAGGGACGCGGGGGGCCGGGACAGATACGCAGTATTTT,TRBD2,TRBV20-1,TRBJ2-3,many
CASTQVGGPEAFF,TGTGCCAGCACCCAAGTGGGGGGTCCTGAAGCTTTCTTT,-,TRBV7-9,TRBJ1-1,many
CASSLAGRYKEQYF,TGTGCCAGCAGCTTAGCTGGGCGCTATAAGGAGCAGTACTTC,-,TRBV7-9,TRBJ2-7,-
CSVGGAGGFSTDTQYF,TGCAGCGTTGGAGGGGCAGGGGGATTCAGCACAGATACGCAGTATTTT,TRBD1,TRBV29-1,TRBJ2-3,-
CASRALPGLATGELFF,TGTGCCAGCAGAGCCCTGCCGGGACTAGCGACCGGGGAGCTGTTTTTT,TRBD2,TRBV12-3/TRBV12-4,TRBJ2-2,few
CAWKPGGGNIQYF,TGTGCCTGGAAACCGGGGGGAGGTAACATTCAGTACTTC,TRBD2,TRBV30,TRBJ2-4,once